Following are 25 T cell receptor beta chains from one sample sequenced in a study of CD8 T cells in ankylosing spondylitis. Antigens of these TCRs are unknown. Notes on the study in general: It appeared that ankylosing spondylitis blood was characterized by a TCR beta motif of several highly homologous variants.

Each CDR3 protein gets one entry after TCRdb re-called the 5' RACE reads with MiXCR. The table shows roughly 670,000 distinct CDR3 sequences, with over 15% occurring only once. Sequencing input: blood, either unsorted or a sorted T cell fraction (not recorded which). Receptors originate from a male donor with ankylosing spondylitis.

The V gene is TRBV15, the J gene TRBJ2-3; 11 bases are a match to TRBD2. The length of the CDR3 is 17 residues. V lost 3 bases and J lost 3; bases outside the gene matches: 8. Germline V lookup: CDR1 LNHNV, CDR2 YYDKDF (reference sequence). CDR3: CATSSEVTSGSTDTQYF. CDR3 coding DNA: TGTGCCACCAGCAGTGAAGTCACTAGCGGGAGTACAGATACGCAGTATTTT.

The genes are TRBV13 and TRBJ1-3, with D maybe TRBD1 (5 bases). This CDR3 comprises 15 residues. V was shortened by 5 bases and J by 3 bases, with 14 bases between the two germline ends. Germline CDR1 and CDR2: PRHDT and FYEKMQ (reference sequence). CDR3 DNA sequence: TGTGCCAGCAGCGGGCCTCAGGGTTTTGGAAACACCATATATTTT. It translates to CASSGPQGFGNTIYF.

This clonotype was counted at least ten times. The chain recombines TRBV12-3 or TRBV12-4 with TRBJ1-2, with a possible D match to TRBD1 (5 bases). The V gene lost 2 bases and the J gene lost 6 bases, with 10 bases spanning the gap. The CDR3 runs to 13 residues. The CDR3 region is CASSLRRGDGYTF. The DNA for the CDR3 is TGTGCCAGCAGTTTAAGAAGGGGAGATGGCTACACCTTC.

This clonotype has at least ten counts. The chain combines TRBV5-1 with TRBJ2-1, with no clear D. Germline CDR1 is SGHRS and CDR2 is YFSETQ. The CDR3 has 15 residues. V gave up 4 bases and J gave up 2 bases, with 13 bases separating them. The CDR3 sequence: CASSPGGTTYNEQFF. CDR3 DNA sequence: TGCGCCAGCAGCCCCGGTGGAACCACCTACAATGAGCAGTTCTTC.

This clonotype occurred many times. This chain uses TRBV12-3 or TRBV12-4 with TRBJ1-2, with 7 bases fitting TRBD1. The ends lost 3 bases at V and 5 bases at J; junction bases unmatched: 6. The CDR3 consists of 14 residues. The CDR3 is CASSLSTGRYGYTF. The CDR3 region has the DNA TGTGCCAGCAGTTTGTCGACAGGGAGATATGGCTACACCTTC.

This clonotype was recorded a few times. The rearrangement links TRBV29-1 to TRBJ2-5; D is possibly TRBD1 (5 bases). V was cut by 6 bases and J by 0 bases, with 11 bases left in between. CDR1 is SQVTM and CDR2 is ANQGSEA in the germline V gene. This CDR3 has 13 amino acids. The CDR3 reads CSVGRQYQETQYF. In nucleotides, the CDR3 is TGCAGCGTGGGCCGACAGTACCAAGAGACCCAGTACTTC.

This clonotype was observed a handful of times. The V and J genes are TRBV7-9 and TRBJ2-3; no firm D call. CDR3 length: 12 amino acids. Germline CDR1 and CDR2: SEHNR and FQNEAQ (reference sequence). Deletions cut 7 bases from V and 6 bases from J, with 11 bases between. The CDR3 loop reads CASTPLIDTQYF. The CDR3 DNA is TGTGCCAGCACCCCTTTGATCGATACGCAGTATTTT.

This clonotype was observed a handful of times. The CDR3 sequence: CASRIRQGSPLHF. In DNA, the CDR3 is TGTGCCAGCAGGATCAGACAGGGATCACCCCTCCACTTT. V and J are TRBV6-1 and TRBJ1-6; TRBD1 agrees at 7 bases. Germline-derived CDR1 and CDR2 are MNHNS and SASEGT. The CDR3 is 13 amino acids. Germline trimming cut 6 bases from V and 10 bases from J; bases unmatched to any gene: 6.

The rearrangement links TRBV4-1 to TRBJ2-4; D uncertain. Looked up from germline, CDR1 is MGHRA and CDR2 is YSYEKL. V gave up 0 bases and J gave up 2 bases, with 14 bases separating them. This CDR3 is built from 17 residues. CDR3: CASSQDAQGTSKNIQYF. CDR3 DNA sequence: TGCGCCAGCAGCCAAGATGCCCAAGGAACCTCCAAAAACATTCAGTACTTC.

This clonotype was recorded a few times. V usage is TRBV4-2 and J usage is TRBJ2-7; TRBD2 might be the D (7 bases). The ends were cut back, 1 base at V and 1 base at J, with 20 bases in the middle. The CDR3 has 18 amino acids. In germline, CDR1 is LGHNA, CDR2 YNFKEQ. CDR3 residues: CASSQVQESGGTSYEQYF. The DNA for the CDR3 is TGTGCCAGCAGCCAAGTCCAAGAGTCGGGGGGCACTTCCTACGAGCAGTACTTC.

The chain employs TRBV12-3 or TRBV12-4 and TRBJ2-3; 8 bases are a match to TRBD2. The CDR3 totals 16 residues. After removal of 2 bases from V and 7 bases from J, the junction contained 11 bases not matched to a gene. CDR3 sequence (DNA): TGTGCCAGCAGTTTATATCTAGACCGGGGGGGAAATACGCAGTATTTT. Encoded protein: CASSLYLDRGGNTQYF.

Ten or more counts support this clonotype. V usage is TRBV6-1 and J usage is TRBJ1-5; D is possibly TRBD1 (6 bases). Germline CDR1 MNHNS, CDR2 SASEGT. Trimming cost V 7 bases and J 4 bases, with 17 bases left between them. The CDR3 totals 15 residues. The CDR3 reads CASTPRGQGNQPQHF. Here the CDR3 DNA reads TGTGCCAGCACCCCGCGAGGTCAGGGGAATCAGCCCCAGCATTTT.

The chain is built from TRBV7-2 and TRBJ2-7, with 7 bases that match TRBD1. Germline CDR1 SGHTA, CDR2 FQGNSA. The J segment lost 3 bases and the V segment lost 2 bases, leaving 7 bases of the junction unmatched. This CDR3 has 15 amino acids. CDR3 loop: CASSLSWSGGYEQYF. CDR3 bases: TGTGCCAGCAGCTTAAGTTGGTCAGGGGGCTACGAGCAGTACTTC. Full variable domain (outside the CDR3, taken from reference TRBV7-2 and TRBJ2-7): GAGVSQSPSNKVTEKGKDVELRCDPISGHTALYWYRQSLGQGLEFLIYFQGNSAPDKSGLPSDRFSAERTGGSVSTLTIQRTQQEDSAVYLCASSLSWSGGYEQYFGPGTRLTVT.

This clonotype is a singleton in its sample. CDR3 DNA: TGTGCCAGCAGTGGTTTATCCGGGACTAGCGGGAGCCTCGAGCAGTACTTC. It encodes CASSGLSGTSGSLEQYF. V gene TRBV6-6 combines with J gene TRBJ2-7; 14 bases are shared with TRBD2. The CDR3 extends over 17 amino acids. In germline, CDR1 is MNHNY, CDR2 SVGAGI (reference sequence). V shed 5 bases, J shed 6 bases, and the junction held 12 bases outside the gene matches.

This clonotype came up a few times. The chain combines TRBV11-2 with TRBJ2-3; the D gene is possibly TRBD2 (6 bases). This CDR3 has 16 amino acids. Trimming took off 4 bases at V and 2 bases at J, with 16 bases between the two ends. Germline values: CDR1 SGHAT, CDR2 FQNNGV. The CDR3 loop reads CASSSPEAGITDTQYF. The DNA for the CDR3 is TGTGCCAGCAGCTCCCCAGAGGCGGGGATCACAGATACGCAGTATTTT.

The V gene is TRBV5-8, the J gene TRBJ2-7; weak D call: TRBD1 (5 bases). CDR1 and CDR2 (germline): SGHTS, YDEGEE. V gave up 4 bases and J gave up 3 bases, with 17 bases separating them. The CDR3 totals 15 residues. The CDR3: CASSPWGRIGYEQYF. DNA for the CDR3: TGTGCCAGCAGCCCCTGGGGCAGAATAGGCTACGAGCAGTACTTC.

V and J are TRBV3-1 and TRBJ1-1; D is ambiguous. There are 16 residues in the CDR3. Germline-derived CDR1 and CDR2 are LGHDT and YNNKEL (reference sequence). V shed 2 bases and J shed 7 bases, with 20 bases lying between them. CDR3 sequence: CASSQQSPSGSFEAFF. The CDR3 DNA sequence: TGTGCCAGCAGCCAACAATCCCCGAGCGGGAGTTTTGAAGCTTTCTTT.

V gene TRBV19 combines with J gene TRBJ2-1; D unclear. The V end lost 3 bases, the J end lost 15 bases, and 15 bases lay between the germline ends. From germline, CDR1 is LNHDA and CDR2 SQIVND (reference sequence). The CDR3 runs 12 residues. CDR3 sequence: CASSMERARWFF. The CDR3 bases are TGTGCCAGTAGTATGGAACGGGCCCGTTGGTTCTTC.

V is TRBV29-1 and J is TRBJ2-5; no clear D. Germline V CDR1 and CDR2: SQVTM, ANQGSEA. The V gene lost 3 bases and the J gene lost 0 bases, with 2 bases spanning the gap. The CDR3 has 11 residues. The CDR3 DNA follows: TGCAGCGTTGATAACCAAGAGACCCAGTACTTC. This gives the protein CSVDNQETQYF.

V and J are TRBV7-9 and TRBJ2-1; 16 bases line up with TRBD2. The CDR3 is 17 amino acids. J was trimmed by 5 bases and V by 4 bases; bases with no gene match: 5. The germline gives CDR1 SEHNR, CDR2 FQNEAQ (reference sequence). The chain's CDR3 is CASSSGTSGGAHNEQFF. Here the CDR3 DNA reads TGTGCCAGCAGCTCAGGGACTAGCGGGGGGGCCCACAATGAGCAGTTCTTC.

The chain has TRBV7-8 and TRBJ1-1, with D possibly TRBD1 on 5 matching bases. Germline values: CDR1 SGHVS, CDR2 FQNEAQ. Trimming cost V 2 bases and J 7 bases, with 11 bases left between them. The CDR3 totals 13 residues. CDR3 in amino acids: CASSLWPGLEAFF. For the CDR3, the DNA is TGTGCCAGCAGCTTATGGCCGGGGCTTGAAGCTTTCTTT.

This clonotype was observed a handful of times. V is TRBV12-3 or TRBV12-4 and J is TRBJ2-3; TRBD2 matches at 9 bases. The CDR3 is 15 amino acids. After removal of 7 bases from V and 6 bases from J, the junction contained 11 bases not matched to a gene. CDR3 sequence reads: CASTTPSGGRDTQYF. The CDR3 bases are TGTGCCAGCACTACCCCCAGCGGGGGGCGGGATACGCAGTATTTT.

This clonotype was observed a few times. The chain employs TRBV30 and TRBJ1-1; 7 nucleotides agree with TRBD1. CDR1 and CDR2 (germline): GTSNPN, SVGIG (reference sequence). Germline trimming cut 3 bases from V and 1 base from J; bases unmatched to any gene: 5. The CDR3 loop spans 14 amino acids. This CDR3 is CAWRKGAGNTEAFF. Here the CDR3 DNA reads TGTGCCTGGAGGAAGGGGGCAGGGAACACTGAAGCTTTCTTT.

The chain links TRBV20-1 to TRBJ1-1; 10 bases map to TRBD1. The germline CDR1 and CDR2 sequences are DFQATT and SNEGSKA (reference sequence). CDR3 length equals 13 residues. Losses at the gene ends were 5 bases for V and 5 bases for J; bases not matched to a gene: 5. The CDR3 DNA sequence: TGCAGTGCTTCGACAGGGGGCAGTACTGAAGCTTTCTTT. Its protein product is CSASTGGSTEAFF.

The J gene is TRBJ2-7, the V gene TRBV4-2; no definite D call. Germline CDR1 LGHNA, CDR2 YNFKEQ. V lost 1 base and J 3 bases, leaving 13 bases between the germline ends. The CDR3 consists of 15 residues. The CDR3 region is CASSQAISGDYEQYF. CDR3 DNA: TGTGCCAGCAGCCAAGCCATCTCAGGAGACTACGAGCAGTACTTC.